What follows are 29 T cell receptor beta chains derived from one specimen sequenced in a study of blood T cells in healthy people across ages. A sample-barcoded 5' primer and a J-beta primer mix were used in a second PCR of roughly 6 to 11 cycles. TCRdb recomputed calls from the 5' RACE reads with MiXCR, one row per CDR3 protein. The sample yields over 600,000 distinct CDR3 sequences, about 47% seen once. Sequenced: blood. The receptor set was obtained from an elderly man in good health.

This clonotype was recorded once. The chain is built from TRBV29-1 and TRBJ2-5; 9 bases map to TRBD1. After removal of 7 bases from V and 4 bases from J, the junction contained 7 bases not matched to a gene. Germline V CDR1 and CDR2: SQVTM, ANQGSEA. This CDR3 contains 13 residues. CDR3 region: CSAGTGWGETQYF. DNA of the CDR3: TGCAGCGCTGGGACAGGGTGGGGAGAGACCCAGTACTTC.

The chain carries TRBV2 and TRBJ1-4; no clear D gene. V lost 6 bases, J lost 5 bases, and 13 bases lay in between. In germline, CDR1 is SNHLY, CDR2 FYNNEI. The CDR3 has 14 amino acids. The CDR3 region is CASSRGSSNEKLFF. The CDR3, as DNA: TGTGCCAGCAGCCGAGGCAGCAGCAATGAAAAACTGTTTTTT.

V gene TRBV20-1 combines with J gene TRBJ2-1; D tentatively fits TRBD1 or TRBD2 (7 bases each). Germline loops: CDR1 DFQATT, CDR2 SNEGSKA (reference sequence). The V gene lost 6 bases and the J gene lost 6 bases, with 21 bases spanning the gap. The CDR3 consists of 15 residues. The CDR3, as DNA: TGCAGTGCAAACAGGGGCGGCTCGGGGGGCAATGAGCAGTTCTTC. This codes for CSANRGGSGGNEQFF.

This clonotype was found a few times. This sequence joins TRBV20-1 and TRBJ2-1, with 8 bases that match TRBD1. Losses at the gene ends were 5 bases for V and 4 bases for J; bases not matched to a gene: 7. There are 14 residues in the CDR3. Germline-derived CDR1 and CDR2 are DFQATT and SNEGSKA (reference sequence). In DNA, the CDR3 is TGCAGTGCTCCCCAGGGGGCGGGGTACAATGAGCAGTTCTTC. Protein sequence: CSAPQGAGYNEQFF.

This clonotype turned up a few times. This chain uses TRBV2 with TRBJ1-5, with a tentative D call TRBD1 (6 bases). Germline values: CDR1 SNHLY, CDR2 FYNNEI. With 7 bases removed from V and 0 bases from J, the gap between germline ends came to 7 bases. The CDR3 is 13 residues long. The CDR3 bases are TGTGCCAGCAACAGGGATAGCAATCAGCCCCAGCATTTT. Protein: CASNRDSNQPQHF.

The chain is built from TRBV21-1 and TRBJ2-7. TRBV21-1 is noted as a pseudogene. This CDR3 spans 10 amino acids. This CDR3 reads CASTDYEKYF. CDR3 DNA sequence: TGTGCCAGCACAGACTACGAGAAGTACTTC.

The rearrangement links TRBV7-2 to TRBJ1-6; a weak D match, TRBD1 (5 bases). The V gene's germline CDR1 is SGHTA and CDR2 FQGNSA. CDR3 length equals 13 residues. V shed 4 bases and J shed 10 bases, with 11 bases lying between them. In nucleotides, the CDR3 is TGTGCCAGCAGCTCCCTGACAGAATCACCCCTCCACTTT. Encoded protein: CASSSLTESPLHF.

The chain employs TRBV12-5 and TRBJ2-3, with D possibly TRBD1 on 6 matching bases. With 6 bases removed from V and 6 bases from J, the gap between germline ends came to 16 bases. Germline V gives CDR1 LGHNT, CDR2 FRNRAP. This CDR3 has 14 residues. CDR3 bases: TGTGCTAGTGGACGGACAGAGTTTCTTGATACGCAGTATTTT. It yields the protein CASGRTEFLDTQYF.

The chain has TRBV7-2 and TRBJ2-5, with D hard to call. Germline values: CDR1 SGHTA, CDR2 FQGNSA. This CDR3 region has 13 residues. Trimming took off 5 bases at V and 2 bases at J, with 9 bases between the two ends. The DNA of the CDR3 is TGTGCCAGCAGCGCCCAGACTCAAGAGACCCAGTACTTC. Its protein product is CASSAQTQETQYF.

This clonotype was counted only a few times. This chain connects TRBV20-1 to TRBJ1-1; TRBD1 matches at 7 bases. With 2 bases clipped from V and 2 bases from J, the junction kept 11 bases outside the gene matches. CDR3 length equals 16 residues. Germline CDR1 and CDR2: DFQATT and SNEGSKA (reference sequence). For the CDR3, the DNA is TGCAGTGCTAGATCGGGAATGACAGGGAGCAACACTGAAGCTTTCTTT. Translating it yields CSARSGMTGSNTEAFF.

As for this clonotype: A much more abundant neighbour one base away suggests this may be a read error. In DNA form, the CDR3 reads TGTGCCGCCAGTGGTAGGGACTCCTACGAGCAGTACTTC. Encoded protein: CAASGRDSYEQYF. The V call is TRBV24-1, the J call TRBJ2-7; D gene ambiguous. Germline lookup yields CDR1 KGHDR and CDR2 SFDVKD. The CDR3 is made up of 13 amino acids.

The chain links TRBV7-2 to TRBJ2-5, with 8 bases lining up with TRBD1. Germline trimming cut 5 bases from V and 0 bases from J; bases unmatched to any gene: 5. This CDR3 has 15 residues. The germline gives CDR1 SGHTA, CDR2 FQGNSA. The CDR3 is CASSQGQGYQETQYF. The CDR3 DNA reads TGTGCCAGCAGCCAAGGACAGGGCTACCAAGAGACCCAGTACTTC.

This clonotype was seen a few times. CDR3 region: CSAPASGSSYEQYF. Written as DNA, the CDR3 is TGCAGTGCCCCCGCTAGCGGGAGTTCCTACGAGCAGTACTTC. The rearrangement links TRBV20-1 to TRBJ2-7, with 10 bases lining up with TRBD2. Germline CDR1 reads DFQATT; CDR2 reads SNEGSKA (reference sequence). The CDR3 runs 14 residues. Trimming at V came to 6 bases and at J to 1 base, leaving 6 bases not matched to a gene.

DNA of the CDR3: TGTGCCAGCAGCTTAGAAGTACTAGCGATCAATGAGCAGTACTTC. Protein product: CASSLEVLAINEQYF. The chain carries TRBV7-2 and TRBJ2-1, with 7 bases lining up with TRBD2. TRBJ2-7 explains the end of the DNA better; the J call may be wrong. The CDR3 runs 15 residues. Germline CDR1 and CDR2: SGHTA and FQGNSA.

The gene calls are TRBV7-3 and TRBJ2-2; TRBD2 might be the D (6 bases). CDR3 length equals 14 residues. Germline CDR1 and CDR2: SGHTA and FQGTGA. The CDR3 DNA reads as TGTGCGTCGGAGGGACGGAGTGGGACCGGGGAGCTGTTTTTT. This gives the protein CASEGRSGTGELFF.

V usage is TRBV29-1 and J usage is TRBJ2-3; 8 bases fit TRBD1. Germline V gene data show CDR1 as SQVTM and CDR2 as ANQGSEA. V trimming: 8 bases; J trimming: 2 bases; junction bases outside the gene matches: 9. This CDR3 is 14 amino acids long. The chain's CDR3 is CSSGTGDSTDTQYF. The CDR3 nucleotides are TGCAGCTCCGGGACAGGTGACTCCACAGATACGCAGTATTTT.

This clonotype has a handful of counts. The chain has TRBV5-1 and TRBJ1-2; D is undetermined. Trimming removed 4 bases at V and 0 bases at J, with 10 bases between. The CDR3 consists of 14 residues. Germline V lookup: CDR1 SGHRS, CDR2 YFSETQ. CDR3 in amino acids: CASSRTEANYGYTF. For the CDR3, the DNA is TGCGCCAGCAGCAGGACCGAAGCTAACTATGGCTACACCTTC. The full variable domain, rest sourced from reference TRBV5-1 and TRBJ1-2, is KAGVTQTPRYLIKTRGQQVTLSCSPISGHRSVSWYQQTPGQGLQFLFEYFSETQRNKGNFPGRFSGRQFSNSRSEMNVSTLELGDSALYLCASSRTEANYGYTFGSGTRLTVV.

The CDR3 nucleotides are TGCGCCAGCAGCTTAGCCGGAGTCGGCTACACCATACAGCAGTTCTTC. This translates into CASSLAGVGYTIQQFF. J is TRBJ2-1 and V is TRBV5-1; no clear D. Germline V gene lookup returns CDR1 SGHRS and CDR2 YFSETQ. V shed 2 bases and J shed 11 bases, with 23 bases lying between them. The CDR3 is made up of 16 amino acids.

The gene calls are TRBV6-1 and TRBJ1-6, with D maybe TRBD1 (5 bases). Germline loops: CDR1 MNHNS, CDR2 SASEGT. V shed 3 bases and J shed 14 bases, with 8 bases lying between them. The CDR3 is 11 residues long. In DNA, the CDR3 is TGTGCCAGCAGTGATTTGGACACCCTCCACTTT. Protein: CASSDLDTLHF.

The chain couples TRBV7-2 to TRBJ2-1, with unresolved D. CDR1 and CDR2 (germline): SGHTA, FQGNSA. CDR3 length: 15 residues. Trimming took 4 bases from V and 7 from J, leaving 17 bases between them. The CDR3 is CASSSQILTLNEQFF. CDR3 sequence (DNA): TGTGCCAGCAGCTCCCAAATCCTTACTCTTAATGAGCAGTTCTTC.

The J gene is TRBJ2-3, the V gene TRBV21-1. TRBV21-1 is assigned pseudogene status. CDR3 length: 14 amino acids. In DNA form, the CDR3 reads TGTGCCAGCAGCGAGCAGAAAGGCACAGATACGCAGTATTTT. As protein: CASSEQKGTDTQYF.

As for this clonotype: A much larger clone differs by one base, so this may be a read error. The CDR3 DNA reads as TGTGCCAGCGGTTTCACAGATACGCTGTATTTT. The encoded protein is CASGFTDTLYF. This chain connects TRBV25-1 to TRBJ2-3; no clear D. Germline V gene data show CDR1 as MGHDK and CDR2 as SYGVNS. CDR3 length: 11 residues.

This clonotype was detected only a few times. The chain couples TRBV20-1 to TRBJ2-1; possible D gene TRBD2, 5 bases. V shed 1 base and J shed 0 bases, with 16 bases lying between them. CDR1 and CDR2 from the germline V gene are DFQATT and SNEGSKA (reference sequence). This CDR3 is 17 amino acids long. Here the CDR3 reads CSARVSGVAVSYNEQFF. The CDR3 DNA sequence: TGCAGTGCTAGAGTCTCCGGGGTAGCTGTCTCCTACAATGAGCAGTTCTTC.

On this clonotype itself: It may be a read error: a sequence one base away is much more abundant. This rearrangement joins TRBV7-2 to TRBJ1-5; possible D gene TRBD1, 5 bases. The V end was cut by 5 bases, the J end by 8 bases, with 16 bases between. The CDR3 sequence is 14 residues long. CDR1 is SGHTA, CDR2 FQGNSA, per germline. CDR3 protein: CASSVMGLAEPQHF. In nucleotides, the CDR3 is TGTGCCAGCAGCGTAATGGGGCTGGCGGAGCCCCAGCATTTT.

This chain connects TRBV3-1 to TRBJ1-5; D unresolved. Germline CDR1 reads LGHDT; CDR2 reads YNNKEL (reference sequence). This CDR3 region has 15 residues. V shed 0 bases and J shed 1 base, with 7 bases lying between them. In DNA form, the CDR3 reads TGTGCCAGCAGCCAAGATGGTGCGAGCAATCAGCCCCAGCATTTT. Its protein is CASSQDGASNQPQHF.

The CDR3 is CASSPRDREDEKLFF. CDR3 coding DNA: TGTGCCAGCAGCCCCCGGGACAGGGAAGATGAAAAACTGTTTTTT. The chain carries TRBV5-8 and TRBJ1-4; TRBD1 aligns across 9 bases. There are 15 residues in the CDR3. Unmatched junction bases numbered 7, after V lost 4 bases and J lost 6 bases. CDR1 and CDR2 from the germline V gene are SGHTS and YDEGEE.

This chain connects TRBV15 to TRBJ2-5; perhaps TRBD2 as D (5 bases). The length of the CDR3 is 14 residues. With 0 bases removed from V and 7 bases from J, the gap between germline ends came to 12 bases. Germline V gene sequence: CDR1 LNHNV, CDR2 YYDKDF (reference sequence). The CDR3 protein is CATSRDLACGTQYF. The DNA for the CDR3 is TGTGCCACCAGCAGAGACCTAGCCTGCGGGACCCAGTACTTC.

This clonotype was found once. This chain joins TRBV12-3 or TRBV12-4 and TRBJ1-6; no firm D call. V was shortened by 6 bases and J by 8 bases, with 14 bases between the two germline ends. The CDR3 length is 14 residues. The CDR3 is CASRGGRVDSPLHF. The CDR3, as DNA: TGTGCCAGCAGAGGCGGACGGGTAGATTCACCCCTCCACTTT.

A few counts support this clonotype. Possible read error: a much larger clone is one base away. The chain joins TRBV12-3 or TRBV12-4 to TRBJ2-7; the match to TRBD2 covers 8 bases. The length of the CDR3 is 12 residues. CDR3 loop: CASSLAGREQYF. As DNA, the CDR3 is TGTGCCAGCAGCTTAGCGGGACGGGAGCAGTACTTC.